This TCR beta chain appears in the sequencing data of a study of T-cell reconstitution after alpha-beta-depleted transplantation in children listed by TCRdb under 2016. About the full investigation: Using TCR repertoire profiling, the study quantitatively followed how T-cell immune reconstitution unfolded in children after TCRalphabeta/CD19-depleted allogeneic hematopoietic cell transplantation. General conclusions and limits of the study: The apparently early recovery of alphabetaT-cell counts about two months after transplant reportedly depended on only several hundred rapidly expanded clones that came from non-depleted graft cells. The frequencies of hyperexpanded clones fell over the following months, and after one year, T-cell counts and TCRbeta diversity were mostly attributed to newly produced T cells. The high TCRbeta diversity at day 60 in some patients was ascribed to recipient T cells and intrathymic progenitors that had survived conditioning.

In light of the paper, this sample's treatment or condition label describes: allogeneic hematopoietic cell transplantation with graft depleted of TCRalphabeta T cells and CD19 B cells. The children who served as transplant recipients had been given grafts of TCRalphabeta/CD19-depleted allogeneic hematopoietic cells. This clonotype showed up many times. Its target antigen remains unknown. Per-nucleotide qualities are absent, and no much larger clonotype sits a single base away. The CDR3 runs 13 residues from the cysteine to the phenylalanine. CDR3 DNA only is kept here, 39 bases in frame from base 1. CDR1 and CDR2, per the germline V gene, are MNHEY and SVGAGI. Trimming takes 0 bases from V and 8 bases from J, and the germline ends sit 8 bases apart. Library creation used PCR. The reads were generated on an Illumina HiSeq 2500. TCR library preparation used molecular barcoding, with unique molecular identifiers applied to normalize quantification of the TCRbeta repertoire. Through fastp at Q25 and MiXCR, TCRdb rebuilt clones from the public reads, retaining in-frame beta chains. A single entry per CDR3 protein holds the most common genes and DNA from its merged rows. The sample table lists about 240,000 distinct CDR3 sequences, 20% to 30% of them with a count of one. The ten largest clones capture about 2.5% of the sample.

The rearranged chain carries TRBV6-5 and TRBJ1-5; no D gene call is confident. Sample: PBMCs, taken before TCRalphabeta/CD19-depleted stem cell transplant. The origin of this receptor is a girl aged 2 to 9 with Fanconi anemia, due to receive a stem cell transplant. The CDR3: CASSYSDQEPQHF. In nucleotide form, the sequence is TGTGCCAGCAGTTACTCCGACCAGGAGCCCCAGCATTTT.